A single sample gave rise to the 26 T cell receptor beta chains below, sequenced in a study of T cell responses to AZD1222 COVID-19 vaccine. Here immunoSEQ multiplex PCR was the method, and the copy in TCRdb shows in-frame clones only, minus some. Among more than 100,000 clones listed, roughly 91% were seen once. The sample in question was peripheral blood, obtained on day 0 of AZD1222 vaccination. These receptors were taken from an adult in good health.

The gene calls are TRBV12-5 and TRBJ1-1; D call uncertain. The V gene's germline CDR1 is LGHNT and CDR2 FRNRAP. V gave up 5 bases and J gave up 1 base, with 8 bases separating them. The CDR3 is 13 residues long. DNA for the CDR3: TGTGCTAGTGGTACCTATTCGAACACTGAAGCTTTCTTT. Translation: CASGTYSNTEAFF.

The chain is built from TRBV3-1 (or the pseudogene TRBV3-2) and TRBJ1-2; D is perhaps TRBD1 (6 bases). V shed 3 bases and J shed 4 bases, with 9 bases lying between them. This CDR3 comprises 13 residues. From germline, CDR1 is LGHDT and CDR2 YNNKEL (reference sequence). DNA for the CDR3: TGTGCCAGCAGCCAGACAGGCCCCTATGGCTACACCTTC. Amino acid sequence: CASSQTGPYGYTF.

The genes are TRBV7-9 and TRBJ2-7; D gene unclear. The CDR3 contains 13 residues. V was shortened by 1 base and J by 3 bases, with 7 bases between the two germline ends. The germline V gene encodes CDR1 SEHNR and CDR2 FQNEAQ (reference sequence). CDR3 nucleotides: TGTGCCAGCAGCTTAGTTGGCTTCTACGAGCAGTACTTC. This gives the protein CASSLVGFYEQYF. Full variable domain (outside the CDR3, taken from reference TRBV7-9 and TRBJ2-7): DTGVSQNPRHKITKRGQNVTFRCDPISEHNRLYWYRQTLGQGPEFLTYFQNEAQLEKSRLLSDRFSAERPKGSFSTLEIQRTEQGDSAMYLCASSLVGFYEQYFGPGTRLTVT.

J is TRBJ1-2 and V is TRBV7-2; TRBD1 matches at 8 bases. CDR3 length equals 13 residues. Germline V gene lookup returns CDR1 SGHTA and CDR2 FQGNSA. Losses at the gene ends were 5 bases for V and 7 bases for J; bases not matched to a gene: 6. The CDR3 here is CASSQDRAGGYTF. CDR3 nucleotide sequence: TGTGCCAGCAGCCAGGACAGGGCCGGTGGCTACACCTTC.

This sequence joins TRBV7-2 and TRBJ1-5, with 9 bases lining up with TRBD1. The V segment lost 4 bases and the J segment 5 bases; nucleotides outside the gene matches: 6. The CDR3 is 15 residues long. CDR1 and CDR2 from the germline V gene are SGHTA and FQGNSA. CDR3 coding DNA: TGTGCCAGCAGCTCCTCCGGACAGGGGCATCAGCCCCAGCATTTT. Protein: CASSSSGQGHQPQHF.

The rearrangement links TRBV6-5 to TRBJ1-2; 7 bases agree with TRBD1. Germline assignment: CDR1 MNHEY and CDR2 SVGAGI. Trimming removed 7 bases from V and 4 bases from J; junction bases left unmatched: 6. The CDR3 covers 13 residues. The CDR3 DNA follows: TGTGCCAGCACCGACGGGACAGCCTATGGCTACACCTTC. This sequence encodes CASTDGTAYGYTF.

The chain joins TRBV6-6 to TRBJ2-7; D possibly corresponds to TRBD2 (5 bases). The CDR3 is 14 amino acids. Trimming took off 4 bases at V and 0 bases at J, with 10 bases between the two ends. Germline V lookup: CDR1 MNHNY, CDR2 SVGAGI (reference sequence). The CDR3 DNA reads TGTGCCAGCAGTTTGGACTTAAGCTCCTACGAGCAGTACTTC. Its translation is CASSLDLSSYEQYF.

The chain combines TRBV3-1 (or the pseudogene TRBV3-2) with TRBJ2-2; the D is unclear. CDR3 size: 16 residues. The V end lost 0 bases, the J end lost 3 bases, and 11 bases lay between the germline ends. In germline, CDR1 is LGHDT, CDR2 YNNKEL (reference sequence). CDR3 region: CASSQDARLYTGELFF. The DNA for the CDR3 is TGTGCCAGCAGCCAAGACGCCAGGTTATACACCGGGGAGCTGTTTTTT.

This chain uses TRBV5-4 with TRBJ2-1; D may match TRBD1 or TRBD2 (5 bases each). This CDR3 comprises 14 residues. V shed 0 bases and J shed 10 bases, with 14 bases lying between them. Germline V gene lookup returns CDR1 SGHNT and CDR2 YYREEE (reference sequence). In DNA form, the CDR3 reads TGTGCCAGCAGCTTGGGGGAGACCTACAGGGAGCAGTTCTTC. Translation gives CASSLGETYREQFF.

The chain uses TRBV5-1 and TRBJ1-6; TRBD1 aligns across 8 bases. The germline gives CDR1 SGHRS, CDR2 YFSETQ. CDR3 length: 19 residues. Trimming cost V 0 bases and J 5 bases; bases outside gene matches: 13. In nucleotides, the CDR3 is TGCGCCAGCAGCTTGGCCTGGACAGGGTCCCCACGGAATAATTCACCCCTCCACTTT. This sequence encodes CASSLAWTGSPRNNSPLHF. Full variable domain (rest looked up from reference TRBV5-1 and TRBJ1-6): KAGVTQTPRYLIKTRGQQVTLSCSPISGHRSVSWYQQTPGQGLQFLFEYFSETQRNKGNFPGRFSGRQFSNSRSEMNVSTLELGDSALYLCASSLAWTGSPRNNSPLHFGNGTRLTVT.

The chain links TRBV3-1 (or the pseudogene TRBV3-2) to TRBJ2-7; 7 bases map to TRBD2. The ends lost 1 base at V and 4 bases at J; junction bases unmatched: 7. The length of the CDR3 is 15 residues. CDR1 and CDR2 (germline): LGHDT, YNNKEL (reference sequence). DNA for the CDR3: TGTGCCAGCAGCCAAGGACTAGCCCCAGGGTACGAGCAGTACTTC. This sequence encodes CASSQGLAPGYEQYF.

The genes are TRBV19 and TRBJ2-3, with 16 nucleotides matching TRBD2. The germline CDR1 and CDR2 sequences are LNHDA and SQIVND (reference sequence). J was trimmed by 6 bases and V by 5 bases; bases with no gene match: 5. This CDR3 is 16 amino acids long. The CDR3 DNA sequence: TGTGCCAGTAGTGGATTGGGACTAGCGGGAGGGGATACGCAGTATTTT. Its translation: CASSGLGLAGGDTQYF.

The rearrangement links TRBV7-9 to TRBJ2-1; 11 bases map to TRBD1. Germline V gene lookup returns CDR1 SEHNR and CDR2 FQNEAQ (reference sequence). CDR3 length: 15 amino acids. The ends lost 4 bases at V and 8 bases at J; junction bases unmatched: 7. The CDR3 reads CASSSPGQGVHEQFF. The CDR3 nucleotides are TGTGCCAGCAGCTCACCGGGACAGGGGGTCCATGAGCAGTTCTTC.

The chain links TRBV19 to TRBJ1-2, with D tentatively TRBD1 (5 bases). CDR1 and CDR2 from the germline V gene are LNHDA and SQIVND (reference sequence). V was shortened by 6 bases and J by 1 base, with 15 bases between the two germline ends. The CDR3 sequence is 15 residues long. The CDR3 nucleotides read TGTGCCAGTAGCCCCCCGGGACGGAGTAACTATGGCTACACCTTC. Amino acids: CASSPPGRSNYGYTF.

The chain recombines TRBV5-8 with TRBJ1-5; tentatively, D is TRBD1 (5 bases). There are 15 residues in the CDR3. CDR1 and CDR2 from the germline V gene are SGHTS and YDEGEE. Deletions cut 0 bases from V and 0 bases from J, with 7 bases between. The CDR3 spells CASSLGDVSNQPQHF. The DNA for the CDR3 is TGTGCCAGCAGCTTGGGGGACGTTAGCAATCAGCCCCAGCATTTT.

The chain joins TRBV28 to TRBJ2-1; 7 positions match TRBD2. The J segment lost 4 bases and the V segment lost 8 bases, leaving 11 bases of the junction unmatched. The CDR3 consists of 15 residues. Germline V lookup: CDR1 MDHEN, CDR2 SYDVKM. CDR3 bases: TGTGCCAGCTCAGGACTAGGGGTATTGTACAATGAGCAGTTCTTC. Translating gives CASSGLGVLYNEQFF.

The chain is built from TRBV28 and TRBJ2-5; weak D call: TRBD2 (5 bases). This CDR3 has 15 residues. Germline CDR1 reads MDHEN; CDR2 reads SYDVKM. V was pared by 3 bases and J by 1 base, with 12 bases between. The chain's CDR3 is CASSFFRGSQETQYF. For the CDR3, the DNA is TGTGCCAGCAGTTTCTTCCGGGGATCCCAAGAGACCCAGTACTTC.

This clone was counted many times. The gene calls are TRBV4-1 and TRBJ1-5; a weak D match, TRBD1 (6 bases). CDR1 and CDR2 from the germline V gene are MGHRA and YSYEKL. CDR3 length: 15 amino acids. Trimming cost V 2 bases and J 7 bases, with 15 bases left between them. In DNA form, the CDR3 reads TGCGCCAGCAGCCAAACGGTGGGGGCGGGGCAGCCCCAGCATTTT. Residues: CASSQTVGAGQPQHF.

This chain's CDR3 is CASSSTGGRGNTIYF. The CDR3 bases are TGCGCCAGCAGCTCGACAGGGGGCCGCGGAAACACCATATATTTT. V is TRBV5-1 and J is TRBJ1-3; 10 bases match TRBD1. Unmatched junction bases numbered 4, after V lost 3 bases and J lost 4 bases. The germline V gene encodes CDR1 SGHRS and CDR2 YFSETQ. CDR3 length: 15 residues.

The rearrangement links TRBV5-1 to TRBJ2-5; TRBD1 matches 9 bases. The CDR3 spans 14 residues. The germline V gene encodes CDR1 SGHRS and CDR2 YFSETQ. V lost 3 bases and J lost 5; bases outside the gene matches: 5. CDR3 in amino acids: CASSWTGVGETQYF. The DNA for the CDR3 is TGCGCCAGCAGCTGGACAGGGGTCGGCGAGACCCAGTACTTC.

The chain joins TRBV4-1 to TRBJ1-1, with D unresolved. Germline V CDR1 and CDR2: MGHRA, YSYEKL. This CDR3 spans 16 amino acids. V shed 0 bases and J shed 0 bases, with 11 bases lying between them. The CDR3 nucleotides read TGCGCCAGCAGCCAAGAAGGTGGCTACATGAACACTGAAGCTTTCTTT. It codes for CASSQEGGYMNTEAFF.

This chain connects TRBV6-6 to TRBJ1-5; TRBD1 is a possible D gene (6 bases). Germline CDR1 is MNHNY and CDR2 is SVGAGI (reference sequence). V was shortened by 5 bases and J by 6 bases, with 14 bases between the two germline ends. The length of the CDR3 is 14 residues. CDR3 nucleotide sequence: TGTGCCAGCAGTCTACAGGGCGTCAGTCAGCCCCAGCATTTT. It specifies CASSLQGVSQPQHF.

The chain has TRBV28 and TRBJ2-7; 8 nucleotides line up with TRBD2. Germline CDR1 reads MDHEN; CDR2 reads SYDVKM. With V trimmed by 3 bases and J by 0 bases, 4 bases remained unmatched. CDR3 length: 15 amino acids. This CDR3 reads CASSFVAGPSYEQYF. CDR3 sequence (DNA): TGTGCCAGCAGTTTCGTAGCGGGGCCCTCCTACGAGCAGTACTTC.

This chain links TRBV28 with TRBJ2-2; D is perhaps TRBD2 (5 bases). V was pared by 5 bases and J by 3 bases, with 13 bases between. Germline V gene sequence: CDR1 MDHEN, CDR2 SYDVKM. The CDR3 consists of 15 residues. This chain's CDR3 is CASSLLGVDTGELFF. The DNA for the CDR3 is TGTGCCAGCAGTCTACTAGGTGTCGACACCGGGGAGCTGTTTTTT.

V usage is TRBV6-5 and J usage is TRBJ2-1, with 14 nucleotides matching TRBD2. V shed 8 bases and J 10 bases; nucleotides not matched to a gene: 1. The CDR3 contains 12 residues. Germline values: CDR1 MNHEY, CDR2 SVGAGI. The CDR3 spells CASGTSGGEQFF. DNA for the CDR3: TGTGCCAGCGGGACTAGCGGGGGCGAGCAGTTCTTC.

This chain links TRBV2 with TRBJ2-1; D is possibly TRBD2 (5 bases). V lost 4 bases and J 6 bases, leaving 16 bases between the germline ends. This CDR3 region has 15 residues. Germline loops: CDR1 SNHLY, CDR2 FYNNEI. The CDR3 nucleotides read TGTGCCAGCAGTGCCCCCAGCGGACTCTCCAATGAGCAGTTCTTC. It translates to CASSAPSGLSNEQFF.